This TCR beta chain was sequenced for a study of identical twins (dated by TCRdb to the mid-2010s). At the level of the whole study: TCR alpha and beta repertoires from monozygotic twins, unrelated adults of various ages and cord blood were deep-sequenced to test whether fetal clonotypes persist. Replicate twin experiments were performed at different times using different library preparation protocols to rule out contamination. Study-level results and caveats: Fewer insertions were carried by abundant cord blood beta clonotypes; a weaker similar trend was observed in young adult naive repertoires, while no such trend was observed in memory repertoires. Zero-insertion analyses could be partly confounded by invariant T cells such as MAIT and iNKT, though diverse VJ usage argued against such confounding for most clonotypes. Because the same donors could not be followed over many years, the conclusions depended on cross-sectional statistical analysis. Out-of-frame TCR alpha sharing in monozygotic twins was systematically underestimated by recombination models, whereas sharing between unrelated individuals was in agreement with the recombination models. In beta out-of-frame sequences, excess twin sharing was weaker, because having fewer shared sequences lowered the signal-to-noise ratio. Compared with coincidental sharing between unrelated individuals, out-of-frame TCR alpha sequences shared between twins had an excess of sequences with low generation probability.

Reading the germline V gene gives CDR1 MDHEN and CDR2 SYDVKM. Measured from the cysteine to the phenylalanine, the CDR3 is 15 residues long. Kept here is only the CDR3 DNA, which spans 45 bases and is read in frame from base 1. Deletion took 3 bases off V and 0 bases off J, with a span of 12 bases between the germline ends. To prepare the library, 5' RACE was applied. The run used an Illumina HiSeq 2000. A universal primer binding site was added through template switching, and the final cDNA carried a unique molecular identifier so that TCR cDNA molecules could be counted accurately. Specific primers in the conserved constant-segment region were used to synthesize first-strand cDNA for TCR alpha and beta chains. To control for contamination, every cDNA library was double barcoded, receiving both a SMART-Mk sample barcode and Illumina barcodes. Two successive PCR steps introduced TruSeq adapter sequences along with Illumina sample barcodes. The TCR alpha and beta cDNA libraries were sequenced on the Illumina HiSeq platform using custom primers. Per the original workflow: Unique molecular identifiers were extracted from raw reads with MiGEC, and CDR3 positions were determined with MiXCR. Recombination models were inferred per individual with the repgenHMM and IGoR tools using an EM algorithm. Shared clonotype analysis was performed with the tcR package in R, normalizing sharing by the product of cloneset sizes. Out-of-frame nonproductive sequences were analyzed to study raw recombination free of thymic and clonal selection effects. The raw public reads went through TCRdb reprocessing: fastp at Q25, MiXCR clone calling, in-frame beta chains kept. Under each unique CDR3 protein, matching rows form one entry showing the most common genes and DNA. The authors' filters were not applied to this entry. The sample table lists over 550,000 distinct CDR3 sequences, roughly 6.6% of them with a count of one. Together, the top ten hold approximately 1.5% of the sample.

Only healthy Caucasian donors were included. Three pairs of female monozygotic twins, all aged roughly 18 to 30 years, made up the twin cohort. Peripheral blood mononuclear cells were used as the source from which RNA for TCR libraries was isolated. This clonotype was detected many times. Its antigen is not yet known. The record has no base qualities; no much larger clone is one base away. These same data were also listed under a study on yellow fever vaccine responses in identical twins. As that second paper reports: According to the authors, in identical twins the way T cells responded to vaccination appeared partly convergent and partly personalized. In the study, vaccine-responding T cell clones were precisely tracked in identical twins.

The receptor's source is a woman between 18 and 29 years old in good health. What was sequenced was PBMCs. The chain joins TRBV28 to TRBJ2-7; tentative D gene TRBD1, with 6 bases matching. The encoded CDR3 is CASSLEDRSSYEQYF. The DNA is TGTGCCAGCAGTTTGGAGGACAGAAGCTCCTACGAGCAGTACTTC.